These 31 T cell receptor beta chains were all obtained from the same sample, sequenced in a study of blood T cell repertoires in COVID-19. The protocol was immunoSEQ multiplex PCR, while the TCRdb copy is restricted to in-frame clones and leaves out a portion. Among over 150,000 clones, around 84% were seen once, and the ten largest hold around 6.6%. Sequenced: peripheral blood. Every receptor here comes from a man in his fifties with active or convalescent COVID-19.

The DNA for the CDR3 is TGTGCCACCCAGGGCAGCTCTAATGAAAAACTGTTTTTT. The encoded protein is CATQGSSNEKLFF. The genes are TRBV10-3 and TRBJ1-4; D is possibly TRBD1 (5 bases). V was clipped by 10 bases and J by 3 bases, with 12 bases between them. The CDR3 has 13 amino acids. The V gene's germline CDR1 is ENHRY and CDR2 SYGVKD.

The chain links TRBV11-2 to TRBJ2-3; 8 bases are shared with TRBD2. The V gene's germline CDR1 is SGHAT and CDR2 FQNNGV. V lost 1 base to trimming and J lost 1 base; unmatched junction nucleotides: 10. The CDR3 runs 18 residues. DNA for the CDR3: TGTGCCAGCAGCTTAGTGCCCGGGGGGGCTGGGGGCACAGATACGCAGTATTTT. It codes for CASSLVPGGAGGTDTQYF.

The chain combines TRBV5-8 with TRBJ1-1; 8 nucleotides align to TRBD1. The length of the CDR3 is 15 residues. Unmatched junction bases numbered 6, after V lost 2 bases and J lost 3 bases. Germline CDR1 and CDR2: SGHTS and YDEGEE. The CDR3 DNA is TGTGCCAGCAGCTTTAGGACAGGGTTTTACACTGAAGCTTTCTTT. Its translation: CASSFRTGFYTEAFF.

Worth noting for this clone: The sample has other DNA sequences that encode this CDR3 too. The chain combines TRBV24-1 with TRBJ1-2; 9 bases match TRBD1. V dropped 3 bases and J dropped 2; count of bases not matched to a gene: 3. CDR3 length equals 15 residues. Germline assignment: CDR1 KGHDR and CDR2 SFDVKD. DNA of the CDR3: TGTGCCACCAGTGATCCCGGACAGGGGAACTATGGCTACACCTTC. It translates to CATSDPGQGNYGYTF.

In its sample, this clone was seen once. The same CDR3 also results from other DNA sequences found in this sample. The chain joins TRBV6-1 to TRBJ1-2; D is perhaps TRBD1 (5 bases). The CDR3 totals 13 residues. Trimming left V 6 bases short and J 2 bases short, with 10 bases between. CDR1 and CDR2 from the germline V gene are MNHNS and SASEGT. The CDR3 loop is CASSDQGNYGYTF. For the CDR3, the DNA is TGTGCCAGCAGCGACCAGGGCAACTATGGCTACACCTTC.

As regards this clone: The same CDR3 also results from other DNA sequences found in this sample. This rearrangement joins TRBV2 to TRBJ2-3, with 7 bases lining up with TRBD2. The CDR3 spans 12 residues. V shed 8 bases and J 4 bases; nucleotides not matched to a gene: 3. Germline lookup yields CDR1 SNHLY and CDR2 FYNNEI. The CDR3 loop reads CASSRESDTQYF. CDR3 DNA: TGTGCCAGCTCGCGGGAGTCAGATACGCAGTATTTT.

This sequence joins TRBV7-2 and TRBJ2-7, with D tentatively TRBD2 (6 bases). Per germline, CDR1 SGHTA and CDR2 FQGNSA. The ends were cut back, 5 bases at V and 2 bases at J, with 13 bases in the middle. This CDR3 has 14 amino acids. The DNA of the CDR3 is TGTGCCAGCAGCCAGCCCGGGGGAACCTACGAGCAGTACTTC. Protein sequence: CASSQPGGTYEQYF.

This chain uses TRBV5-4 with TRBJ2-1; 9 bases match TRBD2. Trimming at V came to 4 bases and at J to 8 bases, leaving 13 bases not matched to a gene. Germline lookup yields CDR1 SGHNT and CDR2 YYREEE (reference sequence). The CDR3 sequence is 16 residues long. The chain's CDR3 is CASSLGTSISRDEQFF. The CDR3 bases are TGTGCCAGCAGCCTCGGGACTAGCATATCGAGGGATGAGCAGTTCTTC.

The table lists this clone with a count of one. The chain couples TRBV12-3 or TRBV12-4 to TRBJ1-2; D remains unclear. V lost 5 bases to trimming and J lost 5 bases, with 6 bases between them. The CDR3 sequence is 11 residues long. The CDR3 sequence: CASSQAYGYTF. The CDR3 coding sequence is TGTGCCAGCAGTCAGGCTTATGGCTACACCTTC.

The gene calls are TRBV11-2 and TRBJ2-2; D is undetermined. Germline V gene lookup returns CDR1 SGHAT and CDR2 FQNNGV. There are 16 residues in the CDR3. V lost 1 base, J lost 1 base, and 10 bases lay in between. The CDR3 loop is CASSLVAHLNTGELFF. DNA of the CDR3: TGTGCCAGCAGCTTAGTAGCCCACTTGAACACCGGGGAGCTGTTTTTT.

The chain couples TRBV27 to TRBJ2-2; 9 nucleotides agree with TRBD2. With 6 bases clipped from V and 7 bases from J, the junction kept 9 bases outside the gene matches. Per the germline V gene, CDR1 is MNHEY and CDR2 is SMNVEV (reference sequence). CDR3 length equals 15 residues. CDR3 nucleotide sequence: TGTGCCAGCAGACCCCGGCGGGAGGGCCACGGGGAGCTGTTTTTT. As protein: CASRPRREGHGELFF.

J is TRBJ1-1 and V is TRBV27; 9 bases line up with TRBD1. Germline-derived CDR1 and CDR2 are MNHEY and SMNVEV (reference sequence). The junction had 7 bases not matched to a gene; V was cut back by 6 bases and J by 2 bases. The CDR3 covers 15 residues. CDR3 loop: CASRNYRGRNTEAFF. The CDR3 DNA follows: TGTGCCAGCAGAAACTACAGGGGGCGCAACACTGAAGCTTTCTTT.

CDR3 DNA sequence: TGTGCCAGCAGCTTCTCACAACACTCTGGAAACACCATATATTTT. This sequence encodes CASSFSQHSGNTIYF. The chain recombines TRBV5-5 with TRBJ1-3; D remains ambiguous. V lost 2 bases, J lost 0 bases, and 9 bases lay in between. Germline CDR1 reads SGHKS; CDR2 reads YYEKEE (reference sequence). The CDR3 is 15 amino acids.

The chain couples TRBV7-9 to TRBJ2-2; TRBD1 matches at 11 bases. Germline trimming cut 1 base from V and 4 bases from J; bases unmatched to any gene: 8. Germline CDR1 reads SEHNR; CDR2 reads FQNEAQ (reference sequence). The CDR3 runs 18 residues. CDR3 DNA: TGTGCCAGCAGCTTAGTCCCCTGGACAGGGGGCGGCACCGGGGAGCTGTTTTTT. Amino acids: CASSLVPWTGGGTGELFF.

The chain carries TRBV2 and TRBJ1-1, with D tentatively TRBD1 (5 bases). Germline CDR1 is SNHLY and CDR2 is FYNNEI. V was shortened by 6 bases and J by 5 bases, with 22 bases between the two germline ends. The CDR3 length is 16 residues. The CDR3 region is CASRDRKKTLVTEAFF. CDR3 coding DNA: TGTGCCAGCAGAGACAGAAAAAAAACCCTCGTTACTGAAGCTTTCTTT. The whole variable domain, filled in from reference TRBV2 and TRBJ1-1, reads EPEVTQTPSHQVTQMGQEVILRCVPISNHLYFYWYRQILGQKVEFLVSFYNNEISEKSEIFDDQFSVERPDGSNFTLKIRSTKLEDSAMYFCASRDRKKTLVTEAFFGQGTRLTVV.

The rearrangement joins TRBV18 to TRBJ1-1; TRBD1 matches 9 bases. CDR1 is KGHSH, CDR2 LQKENI, per germline. This CDR3 has 14 residues. With 5 bases clipped from V and 5 bases from J, the junction kept 6 bases outside the gene matches. CDR3 in DNA: TGTGCCAGCTCAGTACAGGGGGCGAAAACTGAAGCTTTCTTT. Residues: CASSVQGAKTEAFF.

The genes are TRBV5-1 and TRBJ1-6; 10 nucleotides align to TRBD1. The V gene's germline CDR1 is SGHRS and CDR2 YFSETQ. After removal of 3 bases from V and 7 bases from J, the junction contained 4 bases not matched to a gene. The CDR3 sequence is 15 residues long. DNA of the CDR3: TGCGCCAGCAGCTGGGCGGGACAGGGGAATTCACCCCTCCACTTT. It encodes CASSWAGQGNSPLHF.

The chain carries TRBV28 and TRBJ1-2; possibly TRBD1 for D (6 bases). The CDR3 has 14 residues. The ends were cut back, 3 bases at V and 8 bases at J, with 16 bases in the middle. Germline V lookup: CDR1 MDHEN, CDR2 SYDVKM. The CDR3 bases are TGTGCCAGCAGTTTCGGGGCAGGGACAAAGGGCTACACCTTC. Translated, it gives CASSFGAGTKGYTF.

For this clone: The junction differs from germline at one of its ends, possibly a read error. The chain is built from TRBV18 and TRBJ1-5; 9 bases match TRBD1. CDR1 is KGHSH, CDR2 LQKENI, per germline. The CDR3 covers 15 residues. The CDR3 here is CASSPTGGDHQAQHF. CDR3 bases: TGTGCCAGCTCGCCGACAGGGGGTGACCATCAGGCCCAGCATTTT.

This clone appeared once. CDR3 residues: CASSQAPNYGYTF. CDR3 DNA sequence: TGCGCCAGCAGCCAGGCCCCTAACTATGGCTACACCTTC. The chain recombines TRBV4-1 with TRBJ1-2; D unresolved. There are 13 residues in the CDR3. V lost 3 bases to trimming and J lost 0 bases, with 5 bases between them. Germline V gene sequence: CDR1 MGHRA, CDR2 YSYEKL.

This rearrangement joins TRBV11-2 to TRBJ2-7, with TRBD2 matching 13 bases. Germline CDR1 SGHAT, CDR2 FQNNGV. Trimming took 5 bases from V and 5 from J; bases not matched to a gene: 6. The CDR3 has 15 amino acids. CDR3 in DNA: TGTGCCAGCAGCACCACTAGCGGGAGGGGTAACGAGCAGTACTTC. It yields the protein CASSTTSGRGNEQYF.

The rearrangement uses TRBV11-3 and TRBJ2-1, with 9 bases fitting TRBD2. Germline lookup yields CDR1 SGHNT and CDR2 YENEEA. J lost 6 bases, V lost 2 bases, and 5 bases had no gene match. This CDR3 comprises 15 residues. CDR3 in amino acids: CASSLYGTSPNEQFF. The CDR3 DNA reads TGTGCCAGCAGCTTATACGGGACTAGCCCCAATGAGCAGTTCTTC.

The rearrangement joins TRBV11-2 to TRBJ2-3; possible D gene TRBD2, 5 bases. The CDR3 totals 14 residues. The V end was cut by 1 base, the J end by 5 bases, with 10 bases between. The V gene's germline CDR1 is SGHAT and CDR2 FQNNGV. The CDR3 DNA is TGTGCCAGCAGCTTAGCTAGCAAGAGAGATACGCAGTATTTT. It encodes CASSLASKRDTQYF. Drawing the rest from reference TRBV11-2 and TRBJ2-3, the complete variable domain is EAGVAQSPRYKIIEKRQSVAFWCNPISGHATLYWYQQILGQGPKLLIQFQNNGVVDDSQLPKDRFSAERLKGVDSTLKIQPAKLEDSAVYLCASSLASKRDTQYFGPGTRLTVL.

The V call is TRBV12-3 or TRBV12-4, the J call TRBJ1-1; D not certain. The V end lost 3 bases, the J end lost 4 bases, and 9 bases lay between the germline ends. The CDR3 consists of 13 residues. The CDR3 spells CASSLGSLTEAFF. CDR3 DNA sequence: TGTGCCAGCAGTTTGGGCAGCCTCACTGAAGCTTTCTTT.

CDR3 amino acids: CASSLGTADEKLFF. In DNA form, the CDR3 reads TGCGCCAGCAGCTTGGGGACAGCAGATGAAAAACTGTTTTTT. The J gene is TRBJ1-4, the V gene TRBV5-1; TRBD1 is a possible D gene (6 bases). The CDR3 sequence is 14 residues long. Germline-derived CDR1 and CDR2 are SGHRS and YFSETQ. Trimming took 0 bases from V and 6 from J, leaving 9 bases between them.

The V gene is TRBV2, the J gene TRBJ1-4; D perhaps matches TRBD1 (5 bases). Trimming cost V 6 bases and J 13 bases, with 18 bases left between them. CDR1 is SNHLY and CDR2 is FYNNEI in the germline V gene. The CDR3 has 13 residues. The CDR3 reads CASRGEGLSSLFF. The CDR3 DNA is TGTGCCAGCAGGGGGGAGGGTTTGAGTTCACTGTTTTTT.

On this clone itself: The limits of the CDR3 on the DNA are not certain, so only TCRdb's listed CDR3 is given. The rearrangement links TRBV6-5 to TRBJ2-7; the table's D call TRBD2 went unverified against the DNA. The CDR3 spans 14 residues, counting both ends. Germline V gene lookup returns CDR1 MNHEY and CDR2 SVGAGI. CDR3 loop: CASSSSRAVHEQYF.

The chain has TRBV3-1 (or the pseudogene TRBV3-2) and TRBJ2-5; tentatively, D is TRBD1 (5 bases). CDR1 and CDR2 (germline): LGHDT, YNNKEL (reference sequence). With 3 bases removed from V and 6 bases from J, the gap between germline ends came to 8 bases. CDR3 size: 12 residues. CDR3 sequence (DNA): TGTGCCAGCAGCCATAGGGGCCAGACCCAGTACTTC. Its protein is CASSHRGQTQYF.

This chain connects TRBV4-3 to TRBJ2-1; 13 nucleotides line up with TRBD2. CDR1 and CDR2 from the germline V gene are LGHNA and YSLEER. CDR3 length: 17 residues. V was clipped by 0 bases and J by 12 bases; unmatched bases: 11. This CDR3 reads CASSQELAGGSLRRQFF. The CDR3 DNA reads TGCGCCAGCAGCCAAGAACTAGCGGGGGGGTCCCTGAGAAGGCAGTTCTTC.

The chain combines TRBV15 with TRBJ1-2, with D maybe TRBD1 (6 bases). This CDR3 has 13 residues. CDR1 and CDR2 (germline): LNHNV, YYDKDF (reference sequence). The V end lost 0 bases, the J end lost 6 bases, and 8 bases lay between the germline ends. Here the CDR3 DNA reads TGTGCCACCAGCAGAGAGGCAGGGGATGGCTACACCTTC. Its translation is CATSREAGDGYTF.

This rearrangement joins TRBV5-1 to TRBJ1-1; 8 bases line up with TRBD1. With V trimmed by 3 bases and J by 1 base, 2 bases remained unmatched. The CDR3 has 14 residues. Germline V gene lookup returns CDR1 SGHRS and CDR2 YFSETQ. CDR3: CASSWDRSNTEAFF. As DNA, the CDR3 is TGCGCCAGCAGCTGGGACAGGTCGAACACTGAAGCTTTCTTT.